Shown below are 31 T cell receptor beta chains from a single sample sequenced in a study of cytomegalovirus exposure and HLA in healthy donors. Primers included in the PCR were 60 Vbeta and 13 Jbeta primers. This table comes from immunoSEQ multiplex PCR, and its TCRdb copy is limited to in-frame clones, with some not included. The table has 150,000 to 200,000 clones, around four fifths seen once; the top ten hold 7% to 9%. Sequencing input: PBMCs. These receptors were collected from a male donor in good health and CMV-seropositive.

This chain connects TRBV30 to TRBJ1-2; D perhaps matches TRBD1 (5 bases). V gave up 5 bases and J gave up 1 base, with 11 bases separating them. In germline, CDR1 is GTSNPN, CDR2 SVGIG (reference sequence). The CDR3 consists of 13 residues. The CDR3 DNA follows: TGTGCCTGGGACAGTAAACTTAACTATGGCTACACCTTC. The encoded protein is CAWDSKLNYGYTF.

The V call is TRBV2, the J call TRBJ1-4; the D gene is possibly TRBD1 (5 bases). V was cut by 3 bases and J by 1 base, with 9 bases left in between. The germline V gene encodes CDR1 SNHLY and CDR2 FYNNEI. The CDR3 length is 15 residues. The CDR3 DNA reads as TGTGCCAGCAGTGATGTAGGGGAAACTAATGAAAAACTGTTTTTT. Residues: CASSDVGETNEKLFF.

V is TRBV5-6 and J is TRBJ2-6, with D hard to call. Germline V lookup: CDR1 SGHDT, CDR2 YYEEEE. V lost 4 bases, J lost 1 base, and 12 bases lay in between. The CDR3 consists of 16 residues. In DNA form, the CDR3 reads TGTGCCAGCAGCCCCCGAGGTATTTCTGGGGCCAACGTCCTGACTTTC. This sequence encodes CASSPRGISGANVLTF.

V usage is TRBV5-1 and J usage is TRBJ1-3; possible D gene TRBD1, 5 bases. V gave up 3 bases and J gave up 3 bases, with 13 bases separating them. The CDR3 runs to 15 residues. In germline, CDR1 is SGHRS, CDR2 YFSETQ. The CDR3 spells CASSSGGTGGNTIYF. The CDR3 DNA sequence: TGCGCCAGCAGCTCGGGGGGAACTGGTGGAAACACCATATATTTT.

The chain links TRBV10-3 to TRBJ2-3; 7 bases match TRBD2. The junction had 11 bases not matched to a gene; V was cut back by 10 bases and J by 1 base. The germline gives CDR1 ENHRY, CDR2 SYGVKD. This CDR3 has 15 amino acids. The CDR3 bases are TGTGCCACAGGGATGGGGGGGACTCGCACAGATACGCAGTATTTT. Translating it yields CATGMGGTRTDTQYF.

The CDR3 nucleotides are TGTGCCAGCTCACCAGGGCAGGCCGACCCCATATATTTT. Its protein is CASSPGQADPIYF. The V call is TRBV18, the J call TRBJ1-3; D gene ambiguous. Trimming pared 2 bases from V and 11 bases from J, leaving 13 bases between. Germline values: CDR1 KGHSH, CDR2 LQKENI. CDR3 length: 13 amino acids.

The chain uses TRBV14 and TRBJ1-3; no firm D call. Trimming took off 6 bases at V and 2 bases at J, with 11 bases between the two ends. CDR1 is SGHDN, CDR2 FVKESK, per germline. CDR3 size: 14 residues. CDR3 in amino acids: CASREGGAGNTIYF. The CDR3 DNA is TGTGCCAGCAGGGAGGGAGGAGCTGGAAACACCATATATTTT.

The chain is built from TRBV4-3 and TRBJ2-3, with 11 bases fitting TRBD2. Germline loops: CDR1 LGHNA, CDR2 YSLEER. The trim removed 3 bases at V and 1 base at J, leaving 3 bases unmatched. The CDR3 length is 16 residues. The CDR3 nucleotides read TGCGCCAGCAGCCAGCTTAGCGGGGGGGGCACAGATACGCAGTATTTT. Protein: CASSQLSGGGTDTQYF.

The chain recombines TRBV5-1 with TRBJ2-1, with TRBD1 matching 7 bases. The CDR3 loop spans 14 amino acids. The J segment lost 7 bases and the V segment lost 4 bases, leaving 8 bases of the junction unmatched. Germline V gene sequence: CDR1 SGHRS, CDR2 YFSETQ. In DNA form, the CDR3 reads TGCGCCAGCAGCCCCCGGGACAGCTTTAATGAGCAGTTCTTC. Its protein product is CASSPRDSFNEQFF.

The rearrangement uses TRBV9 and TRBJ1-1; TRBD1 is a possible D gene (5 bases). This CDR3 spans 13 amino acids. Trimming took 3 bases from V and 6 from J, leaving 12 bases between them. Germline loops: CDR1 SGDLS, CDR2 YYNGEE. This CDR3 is CASSGAGWSEAFF. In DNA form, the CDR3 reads TGTGCCAGCAGCGGGGCAGGGTGGTCTGAAGCTTTCTTT.

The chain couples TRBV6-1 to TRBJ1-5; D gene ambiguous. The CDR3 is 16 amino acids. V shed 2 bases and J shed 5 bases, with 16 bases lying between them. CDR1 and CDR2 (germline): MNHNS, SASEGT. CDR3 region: CASSESPGRAHQPQHF. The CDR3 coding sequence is TGTGCCAGCAGTGAATCACCGGGGAGGGCCCATCAGCCCCAGCATTTT.

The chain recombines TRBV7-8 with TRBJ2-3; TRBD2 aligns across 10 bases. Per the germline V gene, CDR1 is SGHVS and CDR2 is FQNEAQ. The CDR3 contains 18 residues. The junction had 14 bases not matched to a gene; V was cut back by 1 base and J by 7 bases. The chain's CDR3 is CASSLGGLAGALRNTQYF. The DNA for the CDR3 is TGTGCCAGCAGCTTAGGCGGGCTAGCGGGGGCCTTAAGAAATACGCAGTATTTT.

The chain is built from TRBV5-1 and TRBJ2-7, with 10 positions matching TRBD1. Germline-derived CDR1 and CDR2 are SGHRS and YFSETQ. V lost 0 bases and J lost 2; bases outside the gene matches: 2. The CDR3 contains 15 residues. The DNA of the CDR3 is TGCGCCAGCAGCTTGGCGGGGACAGGGGCCTACGAGCAGTACTTC. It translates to CASSLAGTGAYEQYF.

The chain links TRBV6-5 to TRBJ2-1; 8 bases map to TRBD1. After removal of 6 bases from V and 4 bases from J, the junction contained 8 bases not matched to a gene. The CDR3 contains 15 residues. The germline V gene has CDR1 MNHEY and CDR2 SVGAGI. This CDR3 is CASRLGTGSYNEQFF. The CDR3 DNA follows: TGTGCCAGCAGGCTCGGGACAGGATCTTACAATGAGCAGTTCTTC.

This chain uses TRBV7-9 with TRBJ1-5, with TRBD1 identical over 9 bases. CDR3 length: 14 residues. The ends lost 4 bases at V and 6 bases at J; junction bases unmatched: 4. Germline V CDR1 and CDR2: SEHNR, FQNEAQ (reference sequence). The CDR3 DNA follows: TGTGCCAGCAGCTCCGGGACAGGGCTTCAGCCCCAGCATTTT. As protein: CASSSGTGLQPQHF.

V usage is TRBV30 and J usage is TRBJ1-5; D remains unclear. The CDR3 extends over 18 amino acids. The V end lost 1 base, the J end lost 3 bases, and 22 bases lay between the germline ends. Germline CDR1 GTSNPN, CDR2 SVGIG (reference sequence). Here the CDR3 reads CAWSDGVKAFPANQPQHF. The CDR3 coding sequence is TGTGCCTGGAGTGATGGAGTGAAGGCCTTCCCTGCCAATCAGCCCCAGCATTTT.

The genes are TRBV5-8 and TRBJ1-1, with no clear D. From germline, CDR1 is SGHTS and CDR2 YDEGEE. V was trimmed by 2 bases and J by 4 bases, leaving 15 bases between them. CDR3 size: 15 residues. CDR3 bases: TGTGCCAGCAGCTTTTCCGGGCCCCGGGGCACTGAAGCTTTCTTT. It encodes CASSFSGPRGTEAFF.

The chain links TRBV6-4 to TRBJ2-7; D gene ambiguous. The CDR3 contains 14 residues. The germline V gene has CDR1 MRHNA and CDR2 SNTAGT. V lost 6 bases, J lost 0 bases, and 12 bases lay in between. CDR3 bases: TGTGCCAGCAGCCCCGGGTCCCTCTCCTACGAGCAGTACTTC. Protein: CASSPGSLSYEQYF.

The CDR3 protein is CASSPGLAGTYEQYF. The CDR3 coding sequence is TGCGCCAGCAGCCCCGGGCTAGCGGGGACCTACGAGCAGTACTTC. The J gene is TRBJ2-7, the V gene TRBV5-1, with 9 bases aligning to TRBD2. V shed 4 bases and J 2 bases; nucleotides not matched to a gene: 7. CDR1 SGHRS and CDR2 YFSETQ come from the germline V gene. This CDR3 is built from 15 residues.

The CDR3 DNA follows: TGTGCCAGCAGCCCCCGGGGGGTAGACAACACCGGGGAGCTGTTTTTT. Its protein is CASSPRGVDNTGELFF. This rearrangement joins TRBV4-2 to TRBJ2-2; 7 bases agree with TRBD2. Germline V gene sequence: CDR1 LGHNA, CDR2 YNFKEQ. J gave up 2 bases and V 4 bases, and 7 bases lay outside the gene matches. CDR3 length: 16 amino acids.

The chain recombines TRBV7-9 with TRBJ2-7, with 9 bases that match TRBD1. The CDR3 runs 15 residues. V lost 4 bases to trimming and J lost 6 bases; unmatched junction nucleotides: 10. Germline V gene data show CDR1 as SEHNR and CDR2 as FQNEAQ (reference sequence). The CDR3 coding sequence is TGTGCCAGCAGCTACATCGGGACAGGGTACGGCGAGCAGTACTTC. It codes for CASSYIGTGYGEQYF.

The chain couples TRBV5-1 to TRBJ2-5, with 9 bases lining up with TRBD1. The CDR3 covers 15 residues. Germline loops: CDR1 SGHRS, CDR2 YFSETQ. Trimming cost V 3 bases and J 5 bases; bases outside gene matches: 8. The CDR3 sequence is CASSSEQGARETQYF. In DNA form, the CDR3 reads TGCGCCAGCAGCTCCGAACAGGGGGCTCGTGAGACCCAGTACTTC.

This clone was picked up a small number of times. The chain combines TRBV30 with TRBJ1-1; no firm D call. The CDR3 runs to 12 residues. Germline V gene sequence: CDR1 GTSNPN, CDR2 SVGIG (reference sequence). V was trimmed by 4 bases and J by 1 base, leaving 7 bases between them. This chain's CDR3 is CAWTPRNTEAFF. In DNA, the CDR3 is TGTGCCTGGACCCCGCGGAACACTGAAGCTTTCTTT. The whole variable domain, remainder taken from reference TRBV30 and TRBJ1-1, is SQTIHQWPATLVQPVGSPLSLECTVEGTSNPNLYWYRQAAGRGLQLLFYSVGIGQISSEVPQNLSASRPQDRQFILSSKKLLLSDSGFYLCAWTPRNTEAFFGQGTRLTVV.

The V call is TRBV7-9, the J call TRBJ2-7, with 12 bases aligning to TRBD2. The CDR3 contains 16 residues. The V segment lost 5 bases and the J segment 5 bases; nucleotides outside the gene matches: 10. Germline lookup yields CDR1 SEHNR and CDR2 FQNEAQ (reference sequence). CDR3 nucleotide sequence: TGTGCCAGCAGCACCCGCCTGACTAGCGGGGGTCACGAGCAGTACTTC. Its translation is CASSTRLTSGGHEQYF.

The CDR3 spells CAWSRSEGSPLHF. The CDR3 nucleotides are TGTGCCTGGAGTAGGAGCGAGGGTTCACCCCTCCACTTT. The chain is built from TRBV30 and TRBJ1-6; D ambiguous. This CDR3 spans 13 amino acids. Germline V gene lookup returns CDR1 GTSNPN and CDR2 SVGIG (reference sequence). V was shortened by 2 bases and J by 9 bases, with 11 bases between the two germline ends.

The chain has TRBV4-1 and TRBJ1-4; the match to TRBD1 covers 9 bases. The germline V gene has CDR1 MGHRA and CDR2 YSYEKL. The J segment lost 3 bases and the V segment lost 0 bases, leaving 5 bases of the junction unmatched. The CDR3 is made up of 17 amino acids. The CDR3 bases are TGCGCCAGCAGCCAAGATTTAGGGGACAGGGCTAATGAAAAACTGTTTTTT. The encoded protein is CASSQDLGDRANEKLFF.

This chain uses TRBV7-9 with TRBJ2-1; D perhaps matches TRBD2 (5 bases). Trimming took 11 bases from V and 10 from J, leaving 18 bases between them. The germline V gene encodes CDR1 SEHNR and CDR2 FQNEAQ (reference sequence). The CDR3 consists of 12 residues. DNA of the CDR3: TGTGCCTCTGAGAGGGTCGTTCGGGAGCAGTTCTTC. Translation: CASERVVREQFF.

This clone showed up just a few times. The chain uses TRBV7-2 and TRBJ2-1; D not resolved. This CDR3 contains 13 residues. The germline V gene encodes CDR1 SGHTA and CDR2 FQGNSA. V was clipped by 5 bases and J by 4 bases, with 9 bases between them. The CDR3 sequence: CASSPYLYNEQFF. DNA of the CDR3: TGTGCCAGCAGCCCCTACTTATACAATGAGCAGTTCTTC.

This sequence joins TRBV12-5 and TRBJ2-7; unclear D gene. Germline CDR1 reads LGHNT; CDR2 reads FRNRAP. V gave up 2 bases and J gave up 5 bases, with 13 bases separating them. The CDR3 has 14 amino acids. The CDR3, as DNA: TGTGCTAGTGGTTTGACAAAATTGGGCCACGAGCAGTACTTC. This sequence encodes CASGLTKLGHEQYF.

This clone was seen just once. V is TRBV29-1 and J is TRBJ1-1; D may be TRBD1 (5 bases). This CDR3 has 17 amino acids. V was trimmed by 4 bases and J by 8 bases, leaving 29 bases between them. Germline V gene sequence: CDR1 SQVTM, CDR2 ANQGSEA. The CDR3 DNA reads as TGCAGCGTTGGTCGGGCGGCAGGGCCATCTCCCAGAGAAGAAGCTTTCTTT. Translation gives CSVGRAAGPSPREEAFF.

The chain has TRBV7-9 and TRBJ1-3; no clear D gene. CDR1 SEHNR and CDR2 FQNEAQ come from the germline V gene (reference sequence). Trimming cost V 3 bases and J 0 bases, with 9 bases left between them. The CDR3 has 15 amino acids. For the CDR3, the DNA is TGTGCCAGCAGCTTGTCACAGATCTCTGGAAACACCATATATTTT. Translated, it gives CASSLSQISGNTIYF.